In its sample, the clone carrying this TCR beta chain was seen many times. Its target is not known. The sample comes from a study of T cells in Graves' hyperthyroidism and ophthalmopathy. General study findings and limits: Most clonotypes that expanded in the thyroid above 0.001 also showed up in blood.

The J segment lost 7 bases and the V segment lost 2 bases, leaving 5 bases of the junction unmatched. This CDR3 has 14 amino acids. The germline V gene has CDR1 MNHNS and CDR2 SASEGT. It was RNA transcripts that yielded the amplified TCR beta CDR3 regions. With the HTBI primer set, the TCR CDR3 went through a first round of RT-PCR. From the multiplex PCR reads, TCRdb called clonotypes with MiXCR, one entry per CDR3 protein. The sample shows over 350,000 distinct CDR3 sequences, roughly 20% of them seen only once. The receptor comes from a man aged 18 to 29 with Graves' ophthalmopathy. Source material: blood. This chain connects TRBV6-1 to TRBJ2-1, with TRBD2 matching 7 bases. CDR3: CASSERGLSNEQFF. The CDR3, as DNA: TGTGCCAGCAGTGAAAGGGGACTAAGTAATGAGCAGTTCTTC.